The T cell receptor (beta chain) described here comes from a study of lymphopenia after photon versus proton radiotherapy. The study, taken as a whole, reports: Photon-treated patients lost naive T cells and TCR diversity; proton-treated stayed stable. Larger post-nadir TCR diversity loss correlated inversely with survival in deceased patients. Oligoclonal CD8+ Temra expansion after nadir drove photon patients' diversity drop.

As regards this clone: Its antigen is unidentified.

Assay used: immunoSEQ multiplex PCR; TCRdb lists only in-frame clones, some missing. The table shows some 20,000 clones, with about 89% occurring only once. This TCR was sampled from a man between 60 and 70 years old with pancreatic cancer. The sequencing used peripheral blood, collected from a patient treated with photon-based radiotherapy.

The CDR3 protein is CASSVGQGRANEQFF. CDR3 coding DNA: TGTGCCAGCAGTGTAGGACAGGGGAGAGCGAATGAGCAGTTCTTC. The chain carries TRBV6-1 and TRBJ2-1; TRBD1 matches 9 bases. There are 15 residues in the CDR3. CDR1 is MNHNS, CDR2 SASEGT, per germline. With 4 bases clipped from V and 7 bases from J, the junction kept 8 bases outside the gene matches.